The clone carrying this T cell receptor beta chain was seen a few times. Its antigen is not known. This specimen comes from a study of T cells after yellow fever vaccination. Study outcomes and limitations: Clonotypes appearing in both CD4 and CD8 compartments existed, and their share was small.

Conversion of TCR transcripts into cDNA relied on 5'RACE template switching, which added a universal primer site and UMIs. MiXCR was run by TCRdb on the 5' RACE reads, yielding one entry per CDR3 protein. The sample consists of 300,000 to 400,000 distinct CDR3 sequences, roughly an eighth of them appearing once. CDR3 size: 12 residues. V lost 6 bases and J 6 bases, leaving 10 bases between the germline ends. Germline-derived CDR1 and CDR2 are SNHLY and FYNNEI. The origin of this receptor is a man aged 18 to 30 who received the YFV17D yellow fever vaccine. The specimen comprised CD4+ T cells sorted from PBMCs, sampled 15 days after the yellow fever booster vaccination. The chain uses TRBV2 and TRBJ2-3; D uncertain. The CDR3 DNA follows: TGTGCCAGCAGACCAGACGGGGATACGCAGTATTTT. This translates into CASRPDGDTQYF.